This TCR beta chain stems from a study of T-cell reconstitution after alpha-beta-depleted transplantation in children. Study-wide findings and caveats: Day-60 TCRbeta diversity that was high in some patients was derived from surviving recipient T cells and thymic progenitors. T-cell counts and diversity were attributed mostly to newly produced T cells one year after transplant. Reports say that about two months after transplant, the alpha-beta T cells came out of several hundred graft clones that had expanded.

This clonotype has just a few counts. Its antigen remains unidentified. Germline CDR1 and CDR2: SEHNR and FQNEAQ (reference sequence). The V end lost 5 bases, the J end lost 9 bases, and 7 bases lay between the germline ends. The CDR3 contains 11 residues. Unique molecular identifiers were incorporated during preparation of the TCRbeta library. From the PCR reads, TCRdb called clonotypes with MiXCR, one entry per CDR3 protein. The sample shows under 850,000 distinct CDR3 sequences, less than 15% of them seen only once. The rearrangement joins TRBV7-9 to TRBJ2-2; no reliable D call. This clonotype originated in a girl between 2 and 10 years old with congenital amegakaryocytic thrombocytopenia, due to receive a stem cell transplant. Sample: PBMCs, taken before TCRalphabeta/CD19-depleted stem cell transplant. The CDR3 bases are TGTGCCAGCAGCGGCCTCCGGGAGCTGTTTTTT. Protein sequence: CASSGLRELFF.